These T cell receptor beta chains were read from a single sample in a study of shared T cell receptors in the human thymus. The repertoire was sequenced with immunoSEQ multiplex PCR; TCRdb's copy has only in-frame clones and lacks some. The sample yields approximately 580,000 clones, 78% seen once. These data were also reused for a study on human thymus T cells.

What was sequenced was thymocytes. All receptors derive from a boy less than two years old with a congenital heart defect. Each CDR3 is given with its conserved first and last residue. D genes are given only for firm matches. Only some rows state a clone size, as once, few, many or a class for expanded clones.

j_call: TRBJ2-1; cdr3_length: 17; v_call: TRBV4-3; d_call: TRBD2; clone_size: NA; cdr3_aa: CASSQDRTGGPLDEQFF; cdr3_nt: TGCGCCAGCAGCCAAGACAGAACGGGAGGGCCGCTCGATGAGCAGTTCTTC
j_call: TRBJ2-1; cdr3_length: 15; v_call: TRBV5-1; d_call: NA; clone_size: NA; cdr3_aa: CASMPRWAGHNEQFF; cdr3_nt: TGCGCCAGCATGCCACGTTGGGCAGGCCACAATGAGCAGTTCTTC
j_call: TRBJ2-5; cdr3_length: 15; v_call: TRBV6-6; d_call: NA; clone_size: NA; cdr3_aa: CASSKNRDLQETQYF; cdr3_nt: TGTGCCAGCAGCAAGAACCGGGACTTACAAGAGACCCAGTACTTC
j_call: TRBJ1-1; cdr3_length: 17; v_call: TRBV28; d_call: TRBD1; clone_size: NA; cdr3_aa: CASRPSRGRVLDTEAFF; cdr3_nt: TGTGCCAGCAGACCCTCAAGGGGGCGCGTATTGGACACTGAAGCTTTCTTT
j_call: TRBJ2-2; cdr3_length: 17; v_call: TRBV2; d_call: TRBD2; clone_size: NA; cdr3_aa: CASSGPAGEIFTGELFF; cdr3_nt: TGTGCCAGCAGTGGCCCAGCGGGAGAAATATTTACCGGGGAGCTGTTTTTT
j_call: TRBJ1-4; cdr3_length: 14; v_call: TRBV25-1; d_call: TRBD1; clone_size: NA; cdr3_aa: CASSGDRVDEKLFF; cdr3_nt: TGTGCCAGCAGTGGGGACAGGGTGGATGAAAAACTGTTTTTT
j_call: TRBJ1-6; cdr3_length: 19; v_call: TRBV5-6; d_call: NA; clone_size: NA; cdr3_aa: CASSLFTTGSSSYNSPLHF; cdr3_nt: TGTGCCAGCAGCTTGTTCACTACAGGGTCGAGCTCCTATAATTCACCCCTCCACTTT
j_call: TRBJ1-3; cdr3_length: 15; v_call: TRBV5-1; d_call: NA; clone_size: NA; cdr3_aa: CASSLVGATGNTIYF; cdr3_nt: TGCGCCAGCAGCTTGGTAGGGGCCACTGGAAACACCATATATTTT
j_call: TRBJ2-5; cdr3_length: 17; v_call: TRBV7-6; d_call: TRBD1; clone_size: NA; cdr3_aa: CASSSVRQGEYQETQYF; cdr3_nt: TGTGCCAGCAGCTCCGTCAGACAGGGGGAGTACCAAGAGACCCAGTACTTC
j_call: TRBJ2-7; cdr3_length: 10; v_call: TRBV5-8; d_call: NA; clone_size: NA; cdr3_aa: CASSPYEQYF; cdr3_nt: TGTGCCAGCAGCCCATACGAGCAGTACTTC
j_call: TRBJ2-7; cdr3_length: 15; v_call: TRBV28; d_call: TRBD2; clone_size: NA; cdr3_aa: CASSPYEREVHEQYF; cdr3_nt: TGTGCCAGCAGCCCCTACGAACGGGAGGTCCACGAGCAGTACTTC
j_call: TRBJ1-2; cdr3_length: 15; v_call: TRBV7-2; d_call: NA; clone_size: NA; cdr3_aa: CASSLAGQGGRGYTF; cdr3_nt: TGTGCCAGCAGCTTAGCTGGGCAGGGAGGACGCGGCTACACCTTC
j_call: TRBJ2-3; cdr3_length: 16; v_call: TRBV5-6; d_call: TRBD1; clone_size: NA; cdr3_aa: CASSKGQGKNTDTQYF; cdr3_nt: TGTGCCAGCAGCAAGGGACAGGGAAAAAACACAGATACGCAGTATTTT
j_call: TRBJ2-1; cdr3_length: 17; v_call: TRBV4-1; d_call: TRBD2; clone_size: NA; cdr3_aa: CASSHSGLAGGGNEQFF; cdr3_nt: TGCGCCAGCAGCCATTCCGGACTAGCGGGAGGGGGCAATGAGCAGTTCTTC
j_call: TRBJ2-3; cdr3_length: 13; v_call: TRBV29-1; d_call: NA; clone_size: few; cdr3_aa: CSVIGTFLDTQYF; cdr3_nt: TGCAGCGTCATCGGGACTTTCCTTGATACGCAGTATTTT
j_call: TRBJ1-2; cdr3_length: 15; v_call: TRBV23-1; d_call: NA; clone_size: NA; cdr3_aa: CASSQSRGANYGYTF; cdr3_nt: TGCGCCAGCAGTCAATCGAGAGGAGCTAACTATGGCTACACCTTC
j_call: TRBJ2-5; cdr3_length: 14; v_call: TRBV6-1; d_call: NA; clone_size: NA; cdr3_aa: CASGRLGLQETQYF; cdr3_nt: TGTGCCAGCGGTAGACTGGGACTCCAAGAGACCCAGTACTTC
j_call: TRBJ1-2; cdr3_length: 14; v_call: TRBV7-9; d_call: NA; clone_size: few; cdr3_aa: CASSRAARNYGYTF; cdr3_nt: TGTGCCAGCAGCCGCGCCGCCAGGAACTATGGCTACACCTTC
j_call: TRBJ1-3; cdr3_length: 15; v_call: TRBV6-1; d_call: NA; clone_size: few; cdr3_aa: CASRSTRSSGNTIYF; cdr3_nt: TGTGCCAGCAGATCGACTCGCAGCTCTGGAAACACCATATATTTT
j_call: TRBJ1-4; cdr3_length: 14; v_call: TRBV7-8; d_call: NA; clone_size: NA; cdr3_aa: CASSLGGGDEKLFF; cdr3_nt: TGTGCCAGCAGCTTGGGGGGAGGGGACGAAAAACTGTTTTTT
j_call: TRBJ2-7; cdr3_length: 15; v_call: TRBV5-6; d_call: TRBD1; clone_size: NA; cdr3_aa: CASSPGQGALYEQYF; cdr3_nt: TGTGCCAGCAGCCCAGGACAGGGGGCGTTGTACGAGCAGTACTTC
j_call: TRBJ2-7; cdr3_length: 13; v_call: TRBV7-6; d_call: NA; clone_size: NA; cdr3_aa: CASSFGGPYEQYF; cdr3_nt: TGTGCCAGCAGCTTTGGAGGGCCCTACGAGCAGTACTTC
j_call: TRBJ1-5; cdr3_length: 14; v_call: TRBV5-6; d_call: NA; clone_size: few; cdr3_aa: CASSLGDNNQPQHF; cdr3_nt: TGTGCCAGCAGCTTGGGGGACAACAATCAGCCCCAGCATTTT
j_call: TRBJ2-6; cdr3_length: 12; v_call: TRBV6-5; d_call: NA; clone_size: NA; cdr3_aa: CASSLRDTVLTF; cdr3_nt: TGTGCCAGCAGTTTGAGGGACACGGTCCTGACTTTC
j_call: TRBJ1-4; cdr3_length: 14; v_call: TRBV5-5; d_call: NA; clone_size: once; cdr3_aa: CASSLMGHREKLFF; cdr3_nt: TGTGCCAGCAGCCTGATGGGGCATCGAGAAAAACTGTTTTTT